Included here is one T cell receptor (beta chain) sequence, with context. The specificity of this receptor is unknown. There are no base qualities to consult, and no much larger clone falls within one base. The time point label on this specimen signifies: human tissue collected at research (rapid) autopsy. Three non-HCT comparator patients with other cancers, who had at least five GI tract samples and no known GI disease at death, were retrospectively selected. Autopsy tissues, which were obtained after a median post-mortem interval of approximately 8.9 hours, included GI sites from esophagus to rectum, liver, skin and lymphoid organs including spleen. Each autopsy specimen was cut in two, with one portion flash-frozen in liquid nitrogen and the remainder formalin-fixed, and the outer muscle layers of GI specimens were removed. To extract genomic DNA from frozen tissues, either the Mag-Bind Blood & Tissue DNA HDQ 96 Kit on a Chemagic 360 or the DNeasy Blood & Tissue Kit was used. Because of concern about red blood cell contamination, extracted DNA was further purified using the Genomic DNA Clean & Concentrator-25 kit.

This sample was taken from a study of tissue T cells after allogeneic stem cell transplantation (dated by TCRdb to 2022 to 2024). For the study in its entirety: For tissues with multiple samples, a pathologist reviewed H&E sections and gave sequencing priority to samples with histologically apparent lymphocytes. The study profiled TCR beta repertoires across many tissues from research autopsies of patients with and without GVHD, plus mouse models of GVHD. The human part of the study was a prospective observational study with no blinding and no randomization.

The library was built by means of the immunoSEQ multiplex PCR assay. TCRbeta CDR3 sequencing was done by Adaptive Biotechnologies at survey depth, reporting CDR3 sequences, V/J genes, productive frequency and template counts. TCR beta CDR3 regions were amplified from genomic DNA instead of RNA. In the authors' own workflow: Jensen-Shannon divergence was used to quantify pairwise repertoire overlap between tissues, with a value of 1 indicating complete divergence and a value of 0 indicating identical repertoires. Based on pairwise JSD values, tissues were grouped by single-linkage agglomerative hierarchical clustering, and the results were shown as dendrograms. GLIPH2 was run on all patient samples with simulation_depth 1000, kmer_min_depth 3, cdr3_length_cutoff 8, keeping groups with more than two unique CDR3s. In a standardized tissue-overlap score, Jaccard GLIPH-group overlap across patients was extrapolated to a standard repertoire size of 1000 clones. Associations of diversity with clinical or experimental variables used linear mixed-effect models with tissue fixed effects and individual random effects. TCRdb limited this immuneACCESS table to in-frame rearrangements with V and J called. A share of clones is missing; checked studies link under half to unresolved V genes, and the rest is unexplained. D and trimming come from the DNA, and the V and J calls and clone size come from that table. Here the sample has 9,400 or so clones; roughly three fifths occur a single time. Jointly, the top ten make up roughly 9% of the sample.

Spanning cysteine to phenylalanine, the CDR3 consists of 12 amino acids. Kept here is only the CDR3 DNA, which spans 36 bases and is read in frame from base 1. At the junction V is shortened by 8 bases and J by 4 bases, with 10 bases in between. In the germline V gene, CDR1 corresponds to ENHRY and CDR2 to SYGVKD. On the study overall, not on this receptor specifically: Sampling depth was acknowledged as a limitation, and the patient cohort was both small and clinically heterogeneous. For the non-GVHD comparator patients, no blood samples were available. Blood and spleen T cells captured only a limited portion of the TCR repertoire detected in tissues, in both patients and mice. Only a few T cell clones appeared in more than one patient, yet motif-based clustering showed tissue-specific repertoire signatures that were shared between patients. The study did not establish which tissue TCRs were alloreactive or antigen-specific, and some clones may have been host cells that persisted. Within patients, how anatomically similar tissues were was a major factor shaping TCR repertoire composition, regardless of disease or transplant status.

Source: tissue from the ileum, taken at autopsy. The chain is assembled from TRBV10-3 and TRBJ2-3; the D region is possibly TRBD1 or TRBD2, each matching across 5 bases. The clonotype comes from a woman aged 18 to 55 with breast cancer. The nucleotides are TGTGCCATCTCGGGGACCTCAGATACGCAGTATTTT. This encodes CAISGTSDTQYF.